The rows below give T cell receptor beta chains drawn from one sample of a study of read filtering for tumor transcriptome and immune sequencing. TCRdb re-analysed the reads in MiXCR, keeping a single row per CDR3 protein. The sample consists of over 50,000 distinct CDR3 sequences, around 18% of them appearing once. Source material: a population of CD138-negative cells sorted from bone marrow. The source is a donor aged 40 or over with multiple myeloma. Both conserved end residues are trimmed from each CDR3. Each record gives: D gene, J gene, V gene, CDR3 protein. The D gene is left open where the match is weak.

>TRBD1|TRBJ2-5|TRBV2
ASKRGLEETQY
>-|TRBJ2-5|TRBV10-3
AISDQETQY
>-|TRBJ2-3|TRBV7-3
ASSYGVTDTQY
>TRBD1|TRBJ1-2|TRBV7-6
ASSLVSQGRDGYT
>TRBD2|TRBJ2-2|TRBV11-2
ASSPRASGATGELF
>-|TRBJ1-1|TRBV12-3/TRBV12-4
ASSPHSGTEAF
>TRBD1|TRBJ1-1|TRBV11-3
ASSPGTGWNTEAF
>-|TRBJ1-1|TRBV29-1
SVAWVNTEAF
>TRBD2|TRBJ2-3|TRBV5-1
ASSLGLAEQY
>-|TRBJ2-2|TRBV29-1
SVKSRSNTGELF
>-|TRBJ2-1|TRBV5-1
ASSLVLGVEQF
>-|TRBJ1-5|TRBV28
ASSRGRLREPQH
>TRBD1|TRBJ2-1|TRBV20-1
GAQGQESEQF
>TRBD1|TRBJ2-2|TRBV29-1
SVSAAGGSGELF
>-|TRBJ2-6|TRBV30
AWFFSGANVLT
>-|TRBJ2-7|TRBV29-1
SVAAGLSGEQY
>-|TRBJ2-5|TRBV12-3/TRBV12-4
ASSLLSLETQY
>-|TRBJ1-5|TRBV3-1
ASSSALQGQPQH
>-|TRBJ2-5|TRBV20-1
SARMQGQETQY
>-|TRBJ1-5|TRBV29-1
SVTIGGQPQH
>TRBD1|TRBJ2-7|TRBV5-6
ASSSGTGPYEQY
>-|TRBJ1-5|TRBV29-1
SVAGGQGGNQPQH
>-|TRBJ2-7|TRBV11-2
ASSLLRARVYEQY
>TRBD2|TRBJ2-1|TRBV30
AWSIREGLEQF
>-|TRBJ2-7|TRBV28
ASSLSRAKY
>-|TRBJ2-1|TRBV28
ASSLPQGVGRNNEQF
>TRBD1|TRBJ1-1|TRBV14
ASSRFGQGRNTEAF
>TRBD2|TRBJ2-1|TRBV5-1
ASSLLAGVDNEQF
>-|TRBJ2-4|TRBV7-2
ASSFGGLGLAKNIQY
>TRBD2|TRBJ2-7|TRBV4-1
ASSVRTSGSVDTYEQY
>-|TRBJ2-2|TRBV7-9
ASSRNTGELF
>TRBD1|TRBJ2-1|TRBV12-3/TRBV12-4
ASRPNRGYNEQF
>-|TRBJ1-1|TRBV7-9
ASTPMGGLNTEAF
>-|TRBJ2-7|TRBV20-1
SARPAARYEQY
>TRBD1|TRBJ2-7|TRBV27
ASSELGTGAYEQY
>-|TRBJ1-1|TRBV7-9
ASSAGGYAEAF
>-|TRBJ2-1|TRBV3-1
ASSQMVYNEQF
>-|TRBJ1-1|TRBV27
ASGGYVNTEAS
>TRBD2|TRBJ2-1|TRBV11-1
ASSSRPGLLRNNEQF
>-|TRBJ2-7|TRBV6-5
ASSEADNAGQY
>TRBD1|TRBJ2-2|TRBV7-9
ASSPGTGYTGELF
>TRBD2|TRBJ2-3|TRBV9
ASSVLAGAADTQY
>-|TRBJ2-1|TRBV20-1
SARDPAGSYNEQF
>-|TRBJ2-6|TRBV5-1
ASSSPKLAGANVLT
>-|TRBJ1-5|TRBV15
ATSRDRSLGVHQPQH
>-|TRBJ1-1|TRBV7-3
ASSLTGGGTEAF
>-|TRBJ1-2|TRBV15
ATSREGQTTYGYT
>TRBD2|TRBJ2-1|TRBV3-1
ASSHWGLAGNNEQF